A single sample is the source of the 22 T cell receptor beta chains below, sequenced in a study of blood T cell repertoires in COVID-19. The assay was immunoSEQ multiplex PCR, and TCRdb's table has in-frame clones only and misses some. The repertoire holds 250,000 to 350,000 clones, 85% seen once, with roughly 2.6% in the top ten. Sample: PBMCs or T cells enriched from blood (not recorded which). Every receptor here comes from a woman aged 45-65 years who had recovered from COVID-19.

A few counts support this clone. The chain has TRBV27 and TRBJ2-3; 11 nucleotides match TRBD1. Unmatched junction bases numbered 10, after V lost 5 bases and J lost 6 bases. CDR1 is MNHEY and CDR2 is SMNVEV in the germline V gene (reference sequence). This CDR3 has 16 residues. The CDR3 region has the DNA TGTGCCAGCAGTCTTACCGGGACAGGGGGTTACGATACGCAGTATTTT. Translation: CASSLTGTGGYDTQYF.

The DNA for the CDR3 is TGTGCCAGCAGTTCCCCCTACTACGAGCAGTACTTC. Its translation is CASSSPYYEQYF. This sequence joins TRBV27 and TRBJ2-7; D call uncertain. Germline V gene sequence: CDR1 MNHEY, CDR2 SMNVEV (reference sequence). V was trimmed by 4 bases and J by 3 bases, leaving 7 bases between them. CDR3 length equals 12 residues.

The count of this clone is one. The junction does not match germline at one end; this may be a read error. This chain joins TRBV7-9 and TRBJ1-1, with TRBD1 identical over 9 bases. Germline CDR1 reads SEHNR; CDR2 reads FQNEAQ (reference sequence). The CDR3 consists of 15 residues. CDR3 sequence: CVSSLVGDREGEAFF. The CDR3, as DNA: TGTGTCAGCAGCTTAGTTGGGGACAGGGAGGGAGAAGCTTTCTTT.

The count of this clone is one. This chain links TRBV3-1 (or the pseudogene TRBV3-2) with TRBJ2-1; TRBD2 is a possible D gene (6 bases). The CDR3 is 16 residues long. The V and J ends lost 3 bases and 4 bases respectively, with 16 bases between them. From germline, CDR1 is LGHDT and CDR2 YNNKEL (reference sequence). CDR3 nucleotides: TGTGCCAGCAGCCATCGACTCGGCGGGGCGTACAATGAGCAGTTCTTC. It translates to CASSHRLGGAYNEQFF.

V and J are TRBV21-1 and TRBJ2-7; the table's D call, TRBD2, was not checked against the DNA. TRBV21-1 is annotated as a pseudogene. The CDR3 totals 14 residues. DNA for the CDR3: TGTGCCAGCTCTTCTCGGTCACTAGCGGGGGGGCAGTACTTC. Protein: CASSSRSLAGGQYF.

Remarks on this clone: At one end the junction does not follow the germline gene, possibly because of a read error. The rearrangement uses TRBV20-1 and TRBJ1-1, with 7 bases fitting TRBD1. Germline V gene sequence: CDR1 DFQATT, CDR2 SNEGSKA (reference sequence). The CDR3 sequence is 11 residues long. The CDR3 nucleotides are TGCAGTGCGAGAGGACAGGTTGAAGCTTTCTTT. Its translation is CSARGQVEAFF.

This clone appeared a few times. V gene TRBV18 combines with J gene TRBJ2-1; D is possibly TRBD2 (5 bases). The V and J ends lost 4 bases and 8 bases respectively, with 15 bases between them. Germline loops: CDR1 KGHSH, CDR2 LQKENI. The CDR3 loop spans 14 amino acids. The CDR3 sequence: CASSQDSIKDEQFF. CDR3 DNA: TGTGCCAGCTCACAGGACTCAATTAAGGATGAGCAGTTCTTC. Full variable domain (remainder filled in from reference TRBV18 and TRBJ2-1): NAGVMQNPRHLVRRRGQEARLRCSPMKGHSHVYWYRQLPEEGLKFMVYLQKENIIDESGMPKERFSAEFPKEGPSILRIQQVVRGDSAAYFCASSQDSIKDEQFFGPGTRLTVL.

This sequence joins TRBV27 and TRBJ1-4, with 10 bases lining up with TRBD1. The CDR3 covers 16 residues. Germline V lookup: CDR1 MNHEY, CDR2 SMNVEV (reference sequence). V shed 6 bases and J 4 bases; nucleotides not matched to a gene: 8. The chain's CDR3 is CASSPGQGINNEKLFF. The CDR3 region has the DNA TGTGCCAGCAGCCCGGGACAGGGGATTAATAATGAAAAACTGTTTTTT.

The J gene is TRBJ2-7, the V gene TRBV12-3 or TRBV12-4; 7 bases map to TRBD1. V dropped 3 bases and J dropped 4; count of bases not matched to a gene: 3. This CDR3 has 13 amino acids. CDR3: CASSFSDRYEQYF. The CDR3 coding sequence is TGTGCCAGCAGTTTCTCGGACAGGTACGAGCAGTACTTC.

The rearrangement uses TRBV19 and TRBJ1-2, with D hard to call. In germline, CDR1 is LNHDA, CDR2 SQIVND (reference sequence). The ends were cut back, 0 bases at V and 2 bases at J, with 4 bases in the middle. The CDR3 totals 13 residues. The CDR3 nucleotides read TGTGCCAGTAGTATAGAACTAAACTATGGCTACACCTTC. Amino acid sequence: CASSIELNYGYTF.

As DNA, the CDR3 is TGTGCCAGTCAGGCGGGCCAGGGGGTTTCGACCGGGGAGCTGTTTTTT. It encodes CASQAGQGVSTGELFF. The V call is TRBV19, the J call TRBJ2-2; the match to TRBD1 covers 7 bases. The CDR3 has 16 amino acids. With 8 bases clipped from V and 5 bases from J, the junction kept 14 bases outside the gene matches. Germline assignment: CDR1 LNHDA and CDR2 SQIVND (reference sequence).

This sequence joins TRBV2 and TRBJ2-1, with 9 bases aligning to TRBD2. The CDR3 has 13 residues. V shed 6 bases, J shed 9 bases, and the junction held 6 bases outside the gene matches. Germline V gene data show CDR1 as SNHLY and CDR2 as FYNNEI. CDR3 DNA sequence: TGTGCCAGCAGGGGGGGACTAGCCGGTGAGCAGTTCTTC. It translates to CASRGGLAGEQFF.

This sequence joins TRBV28 and TRBJ1-4; a weak D match, TRBD1 (6 bases). Trimming took off 2 bases at V and 7 bases at J, with 23 bases between the two ends. Per the germline V gene, CDR1 is MDHEN and CDR2 is SYDVKM. The CDR3 contains 18 residues. CDR3 sequence (DNA): TGTGCCAGCAGTTTAATAGGTAGAACAGGGCATAGGGTTGAAAAACTGTTTTTT. Protein: CASSLIGRTGHRVEKLFF.

The gene calls are TRBV19 and TRBJ2-5; D is possibly TRBD1 (5 bases). The germline V gene encodes CDR1 LNHDA and CDR2 SQIVND (reference sequence). The CDR3 is 16 residues long. With 7 bases removed from V and 2 bases from J, the gap between germline ends came to 20 bases. CDR3 sequence reads: CASTSTAVQAQETQYF. The CDR3 bases are TGTGCCAGTACATCTACTGCGGTACAGGCGCAAGAGACCCAGTACTTC. Complete variable domain (other parts from reference TRBV19 and TRBJ2-5): DGGITQSPKYLFRKEGQNVTLSCEQNLNHDAMYWYRQDPGQGLRLIYYSQIVNDFQKGDIAEGYSVSREKKESFPLTVTSAQKNPTAFYLCASTSTAVQAQETQYFGPGTRLLVL.

This clone has a single count. This chain connects TRBV5-4 to TRBJ1-2; TRBD1 aligns across 7 bases. The germline V gene has CDR1 SGHNT and CDR2 YYREEE (reference sequence). With 4 bases clipped from V and 2 bases from J, the junction kept 5 bases outside the gene matches. CDR3 size: 14 residues. The CDR3 coding sequence is TGTGCCAGCAGCCCCGGGACAGTCAACTATGGCTACACCTTC. It is translated as CASSPGTVNYGYTF.

The rearrangement joins TRBV5-1 to TRBJ1-1, with D unresolved. V lost 0 bases to trimming and J lost 1 base, with 10 bases between them. This CDR3 contains 15 residues. Germline V gene data show CDR1 as SGHRS and CDR2 as YFSETQ. The CDR3 bases are TGCGCCAGCAGCTTGGGAGTGTTCTCGAACACTGAAGCTTTCTTT. Translation: CASSLGVFSNTEAFF.

The chain joins TRBV27 to TRBJ2-2; TRBD1 matches at 7 bases. V gave up 8 bases and J gave up 6 bases; unmatched junction bases: 3. This CDR3 spans 12 amino acids. CDR1 and CDR2 from the germline V gene are MNHEY and SMNVEV (reference sequence). Written as DNA, the CDR3 is TGTGCCAGCTACCAGGGGGCCGGGGAGCTGTTTTTT. As protein: CASYQGAGELFF.

The V call is TRBV4-3, the J call TRBJ1-1; 12 bases fit TRBD1. The V gene end was trimmed by 1 base and the J gene end by 4 bases; junction bases not matched to a gene: 4. The CDR3 extends over 16 amino acids. CDR1 is LGHNA and CDR2 is YSLEER in the germline V gene. In DNA form, the CDR3 reads TGCGCCAGCAGCCAAGCGGGACAGGGGGCCGGCACTGAAGCTTTCTTT. Its translation is CASSQAGQGAGTEAFF.

The chain joins TRBV11-2 to TRBJ1-1, with a tentative D call TRBD1 (6 bases). The CDR3 covers 14 residues. Trimming stripped 4 bases from V and 4 bases from J, with 13 bases between. The V gene's germline CDR1 is SGHAT and CDR2 FQNNGV. The CDR3 sequence is CASSSYQGSTEAFF. CDR3 coding DNA: TGTGCCAGCAGCTCATATCAGGGGTCCACTGAAGCTTTCTTT. The full variable domain, completed using reference TRBV11-2 and TRBJ1-1, is EAGVAQSPRYKIIEKRQSVAFWCNPISGHATLYWYQQILGQGPKLLIQFQNNGVVDDSQLPKDRFSAERLKGVDSTLKIQPAKLEDSAVYLCASSSYQGSTEAFFGQGTRLTVV.

The gene calls are TRBV27 and TRBJ1-5, with D unresolved. The CDR3 is 14 residues long. Per germline, CDR1 MNHEY and CDR2 SMNVEV (reference sequence). Deletions cut 2 bases from V and 0 bases from J, with 5 bases between. DNA for the CDR3: TGTGCCAGCAGTTTACAGTATAGCAATCAGCCCCAGCATTTT. Its translation is CASSLQYSNQPQHF.

This chain joins TRBV5-1 and TRBJ2-7; tentative D call: TRBD2 (5 bases). The CDR3 consists of 16 residues. Trimming cost V 3 bases and J 4 bases, with 20 bases left between them. Germline V gene sequence: CDR1 SGHRS, CDR2 YFSETQ. The CDR3 is CASSSTKADPGYEQYF. The CDR3 DNA follows: TGCGCCAGCAGCTCGACAAAAGCAGACCCGGGGTACGAGCAGTACTTC.

The V call is TRBV4-2, the J call TRBJ1-5; 7 bases agree with TRBD1. The CDR3 is made up of 16 amino acids. Germline assignment: CDR1 LGHNA and CDR2 YNFKEQ. Trimming cost V 1 base and J 1 base; bases outside gene matches: 4. In nucleotides, the CDR3 is TGTGCCAGCAGCCAAGCAGGGGGTAAGAGCAATCAGCCCCAGCATTTT. This sequence encodes CASSQAGGKSNQPQHF.